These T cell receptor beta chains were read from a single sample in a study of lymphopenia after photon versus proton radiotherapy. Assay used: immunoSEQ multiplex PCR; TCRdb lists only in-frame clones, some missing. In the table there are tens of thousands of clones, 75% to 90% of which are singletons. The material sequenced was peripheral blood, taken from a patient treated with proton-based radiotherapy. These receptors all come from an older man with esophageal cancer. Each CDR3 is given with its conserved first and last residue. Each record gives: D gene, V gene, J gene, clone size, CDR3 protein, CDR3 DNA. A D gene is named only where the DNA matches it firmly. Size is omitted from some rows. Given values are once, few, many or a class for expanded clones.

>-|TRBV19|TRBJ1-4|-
CASSIRQNNEKLFF
TGTGCCAGTAGTATCCGGCAAAATAATGAAAAACTGTTTTTT
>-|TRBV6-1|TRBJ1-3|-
CASRREDTIYF
TGTGCCAGTCGTAGAGAGGACACCATATATTTT
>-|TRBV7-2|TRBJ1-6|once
CASSLVAGAAGLHF
TGTGCCAGCAGCTTAGTGGCAGGAGCTGCGGGCCTCCACTTT
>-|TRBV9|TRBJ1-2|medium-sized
CASSPLQGRDYGYTF
TGTGCCAGCAGCCCCCTCCAGGGGCGCGACTATGGCTACACCTTC
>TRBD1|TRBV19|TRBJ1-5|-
CATNRGLGQPQHF
TGTGCCACCAACAGGGGGCTAGGGCAGCCCCAGCATTTT
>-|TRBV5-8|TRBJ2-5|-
CASSLATVQETQYF
TGTGCCAGCAGCTTGGCCACAGTCCAAGAGACCCAGTACTTC
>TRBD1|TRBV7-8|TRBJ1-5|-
CASGVTGNNQPQHF
TGTGCCAGCGGGGTGACAGGGAACAATCAGCCCCAGCATTTT
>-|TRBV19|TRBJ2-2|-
CASSLRLQNTGELFF
TGTGCCAGTAGTCTAAGACTGCAGAACACCGGGGAGCTGTTTTTT
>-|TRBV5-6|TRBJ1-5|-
CASSLGRGFGQPQHF
TGTGCCAGCAGCTTGGGCAGGGGCTTCGGGCAGCCCCAGCATTTT
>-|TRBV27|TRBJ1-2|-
CASSPVWGDYGYTF
TGTGCCAGCAGCCCCGTTTGGGGGGACTATGGCTACACCTTC
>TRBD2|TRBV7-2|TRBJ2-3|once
CASSHPLAGGPDTQYF
TGTGCCAGCAGCCACCCCCTAGCGGGAGGGCCCGATACGCAGTATTTT
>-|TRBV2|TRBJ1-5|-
CAREIGADSTPLWCQHF
TGTGCCAGGGAAATTGGGGCAGACAGTACACCATTGTGGTGCCAGCATTTT
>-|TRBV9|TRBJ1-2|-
CASSVGPDSNYGYTF
TGTGCCAGCAGCGTAGGCCCCGACAGTAACTATGGCTACACCTTC
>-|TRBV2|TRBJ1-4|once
CASRTGPPLYNEKLFF
TGTGCCAGCAGAACCGGGCCTCCCCTCTATAATGAAAAACTGTTTTTT
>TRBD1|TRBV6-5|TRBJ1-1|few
CASSTRTGTEAFF
TGTGCCAGCAGTACCCGGACAGGGACTGAAGCTTTCTTT
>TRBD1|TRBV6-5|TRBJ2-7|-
CASSYGTARVEQYF
TGTGCCAGCAGTTACGGGACAGCCAGGGTGGAGCAGTACTTC